This T cell receptor beta chain was captured by sequencing in a study of metastatic and nonmetastatic thyroid tumors. Germline V gene data show CDR1 as SNHLY and CDR2 as FYNNEI. Trimming took off 6 bases at V and 0 bases at J, with 13 bases between the two ends. This CDR3 spans 15 amino acids. Thyroid surgery was preceded by no treatment in any patient. In its sample, this clone was seen a few times. MiXCR was used by TCRdb to re-call the PCR reads. The table records 20,000 to 25,000 clones, 12% of them present only once. This rearrangement joins TRBV2 to TRBJ2-3, with D perhaps TRBD2 (6 bases). This sequence was found in a male donor with papillary thyroid cancer or a benign thyroid nodule (not recorded which). Some clones in this sample may be carry-over from other donors' samples. Source material: blood. CDR3 nucleotides: TGTGCCAGCAGGATACGGGAGTCTAGCACAGATACGCAGTATTTT. Translation gives CASRIRESSTDTQYF.